These T cell receptor beta chains were read from a single sample in a study of OX40 agonist ivuxolimab in advanced cancers. Only in-frame clones appear in the TCRdb table, and some are missing; sequencing was by immunoSEQ multiplex PCR. The sample consists of approximately 72,000 clones, approximately 86% of them appearing once. The sequenced sample was CD4+ or CD8+ T cells sorted from blood, obtained in a trial of the OX40 agonist ivuxolimab. The source is an adult with an advanced solid tumor such as melanoma, head and neck, liver or kidney cancer. The CDR3 runs from the conserved cysteine through the conserved F or W. The D gene is left open where the match is weak. Clone size is given for some rows only: seen once, a few or many times, or a class if the clone is expanded.

abundance: NA
j_gene: TRBJ2-1
v_gene: TRBV7-8
d_gene: TRBD1
CDR3aa: CASSIRAGTGGVYEQFF
CDR3nt: TGTGCCAGCAGCATTAGGGCCGGGACAGGGGGTGTATATGAGCAGTTCTTC

abundance: NA
j_gene: TRBJ1-5
v_gene: TRBV2
d_gene: TRBD1
CDR3aa: CASRGQGTSSYSNQPQHF
CDR3nt: TGTGCCAGCAGAGGACAGGGGACGTCCTCTTATAGCAATCAGCCCCAGCATTTT

abundance: NA
j_gene: TRBJ2-6
v_gene: TRBV7-3
d_gene: NA
CDR3aa: CASSLINSGANVLTF
CDR3nt: TGTGCCAGCAGCCTGATTAACTCTGGGGCCAACGTCCTGACTTTC

abundance: few
j_gene: TRBJ2-5
v_gene: TRBV7-8
d_gene: NA
CDR3aa: CASSLNPPLGQETQYF
CDR3nt: TGTGCCAGCAGCTTAAATCCCCCCCTAGGACAAGAGACCCAGTACTTC

abundance: once
j_gene: TRBJ1-2
v_gene: TRBV7-9
d_gene: NA
CDR3aa: CASTRARLDGYTF
CDR3nt: TGTGCCAGCACTAGGGCGCGTTTGGATGGCTACACCTTC

abundance: NA
j_gene: TRBJ1-4
v_gene: TRBV19
d_gene: NA
CDR3aa: CASATGNSNEKLFF
CDR3nt: TGTGCCAGTGCCACCGGGAACTCTAATGAAAAACTGTTTTTT

abundance: NA
j_gene: TRBJ2-6
v_gene: TRBV28
d_gene: NA
CDR3aa: CASSRPEGTGANVLTF
CDR3nt: TGTGCCAGCAGTAGACCTGAGGGTACTGGGGCCAACGTCCTGACTTTC

abundance: NA
j_gene: TRBJ2-5
v_gene: TRBV21-1
d_gene: NA
CDR3aa: CASSKGSGYLQETQYF
CDR3nt: TGTGCCAGCAGCAAAGGGAGCGGATACCTCCAAGAGACCCAGTACTTC

abundance: NA
j_gene: TRBJ2-5
v_gene: TRBV4-1
d_gene: NA
CDR3aa: CASSQDWETARETQYF
CDR3nt: TGCGCCAGCAGCCAAGATTGGGAGACCGCCCGGGAGACCCAGTACTTC

abundance: once
j_gene: TRBJ2-7
v_gene: TRBV7-2
d_gene: TRBD2
CDR3aa: CASSAGLAGPYEQYF
CDR3nt: TGTGCCAGCAGCGCAGGACTAGCGGGGCCCTACGAGCAGTACTTC

abundance: NA
j_gene: TRBJ2-2
v_gene: TRBV7-9
d_gene: TRBD2
CDR3aa: CASSPSWAGGRRTGELFF
CDR3nt: TGTGCCAGCAGCCCCTCTTGGGCGGGGGGGCGACGCACCGGGGAGCTGTTTTTT

abundance: NA
j_gene: TRBJ1-2
v_gene: TRBV25-1
d_gene: NA
CDR3aa: CASSDRYGGGRGGYTF
CDR3nt: TGTGCCAGCAGTGACAGATATGGGGGGGGGCGAGGTGGCTACACCTTC

abundance: few
j_gene: TRBJ1-5
v_gene: TRBV7-2
d_gene: NA
CDR3aa: CASSLYREDSNQPQHF
CDR3nt: TGTGCCAGCAGCCTGTACAGGGAGGATAGCAATCAGCCCCAGCATTTT

abundance: few
j_gene: TRBJ2-5
v_gene: TRBV1
d_gene: NA
CDR3aa: CTSSRDGQYQETQYF
CDR3nt: TGCACCAGCAGCCGGGACGGACAGTACCAAGAGACCCAGTACTTC

abundance: NA
j_gene: TRBJ1-2
v_gene: TRBV4-3
d_gene: NA
CDR3aa: CASSPLTGGGYTF
CDR3nt: TGCGCCAGCAGCCCTCTGACCGGGGGGGGCTACACCTTC

abundance: NA
j_gene: TRBJ2-2
v_gene: TRBV7-3
d_gene: NA
CDR3aa: CASSFQGTANTGELFF
CDR3nt: TGTGCCAGCAGCTTCCAGGGAACTGCGAACACCGGGGAGCTGTTTTTT

abundance: NA
j_gene: TRBJ2-3
v_gene: TRBV6-5
d_gene: TRBD2
CDR3aa: CASSSGLAGTDTQYF
CDR3nt: TGTGCCAGCAGTTCGGGACTAGCGGGTACAGATACGCAGTATTTT

abundance: NA
j_gene: TRBJ2-1
v_gene: TRBV29-1
d_gene: TRBD1
CDR3aa: CSAAQQGVEQFF
CDR3nt: TGCAGCGCCGCACAACAGGGGGTTGAGCAGTTCTTC

abundance: NA
j_gene: TRBJ2-2
v_gene: TRBV5-1
d_gene: NA
CDR3aa: CASNERANGELFF
CDR3nt: TGCGCCAGCAACGAAAGGGCAAACGGGGAGCTGTTTTTT

abundance: NA
j_gene: TRBJ2-7
v_gene: TRBV20-1
d_gene: NA
CDR3aa: CSASANYEQYF
CDR3nt: TGCAGTGCTAGCGCTAATTACGAGCAGTACTTC

abundance: NA
j_gene: TRBJ1-1
v_gene: TRBV2
d_gene: NA
CDR3aa: CASSGQGRAFF
CDR3nt: TGTGCCAGCAGTGGCCAGGGGCGAGCTTTCTTT

abundance: NA
j_gene: TRBJ1-1
v_gene: TRBV7-9
d_gene: TRBD1
CDR3aa: CASSSEGAHTEAFF
CDR3nt: TGTGCCAGCTCGTCTGAGGGGGCGCACACTGAAGCTTTCTTT

abundance: NA
j_gene: TRBJ2-3
v_gene: TRBV5-4
d_gene: NA
CDR3aa: CASSRALEDTDTQYF
CDR3nt: TGTGCCAGCAGCAGAGCCCTAGAAGACACAGATACGCAGTATTTT

abundance: NA
j_gene: TRBJ1-1
v_gene: TRBV28
d_gene: NA
CDR3aa: CASSLGGRANTEAFF
CDR3nt: TGTGCCAGCAGTTTGGGGGGCAGGGCAAACACTGAAGCTTTCTTT

abundance: NA
j_gene: TRBJ2-7
v_gene: TRBV6-1
d_gene: NA
CDR3aa: CASSPRTEAYEQYF
CDR3nt: TGTGCCAGCAGCCCTAGGACAGAAGCCTACGAGCAGTACTTC

abundance: NA
j_gene: TRBJ1-4
v_gene: TRBV10-3
d_gene: NA
CDR3aa: CATSVYGNEKLFF
CDR3nt: TGTGCCACATCCGTATACGGTAATGAAAAACTGTTTTTT

abundance: NA
j_gene: TRBJ2-2
v_gene: TRBV28
d_gene: NA
CDR3aa: CASHYSGAGELFF
CDR3nt: TGTGCCAGTCATTACTCAGGGGCCGGGGAGCTGTTTTTT

abundance: NA
j_gene: TRBJ1-1
v_gene: TRBV9
d_gene: NA
CDR3aa: CASSALQSTEAFF
CDR3nt: TGTGCCAGCAGCGCACTACAGAGCACTGAAGCTTTCTTT

abundance: NA
j_gene: TRBJ1-3
v_gene: TRBV11-3
d_gene: NA
CDR3aa: CASSRGLGSGNTIYF
CDR3nt: TGTGCCAGCAGCCGCGGGCTGGGATCTGGAAACACCATATATTTT

abundance: NA
j_gene: TRBJ1-2
v_gene: TRBV28
d_gene: TRBD1
CDR3aa: CASSRGTGIYGYTF
CDR3nt: TGTGCCAGCAGTCGAGGGACAGGGATCTATGGCTACACCTTC

abundance: NA
j_gene: TRBJ1-4
v_gene: TRBV14
d_gene: TRBD1
CDR3aa: CASSRDRREKLFF
CDR3nt: TGTGCCAGCAGTCGGGACAGGAGGGAAAAACTGTTTTTT

abundance: NA
j_gene: TRBJ2-3
v_gene: TRBV15
d_gene: NA
CDR3aa: CATSTRRAGRVDTQYF
CDR3nt: TGTGCCACCAGCACCCGGCGGGCGGGAAGGGTCGATACGCAGTATTTT

abundance: NA
j_gene: TRBJ2-7
v_gene: TRBV28
d_gene: TRBD1
CDR3aa: CASSFLGTVLYEQCF
CDR3nt: TGTGCCAGCAGTTTTTTGGGGACAGTTCTCTACGAGCAGTGCTTC

abundance: NA
j_gene: TRBJ1-1
v_gene: TRBV19
d_gene: NA
CDR3aa: CASTSGGAMNTEAFF
CDR3nt: TGTGCCAGTACGAGTGGGGGGGCCATGAACACTGAAGCTTTCTTT

abundance: NA
j_gene: TRBJ1-4
v_gene: TRBV5-1
d_gene: NA
CDR3aa: CASSTALGTNEKLFF
CDR3nt: TGCGCCAGCAGCACAGCCCTCGGGACTAATGAAAAACTGTTTTTT

abundance: NA
j_gene: TRBJ2-5
v_gene: TRBV7-2
d_gene: NA
CDR3aa: CASSFRQIETQYF
CDR3nt: TGTGCCAGCAGCTTCAGACAGATAGAGACCCAGTACTTC

abundance: NA
j_gene: TRBJ1-5
v_gene: TRBV7-2
d_gene: NA
CDR3aa: CASSLDGGQPQHF
CDR3nt: TGTGCCAGCAGCTTAGACGGGGGCCAGCCCCAGCATTTT

abundance: NA
j_gene: TRBJ2-7
v_gene: TRBV23-1
d_gene: NA
CDR3aa: CASSQSNRIFVDMCEQYF
CDR3nt: TGCGCCAGCAGTCAATCAAATAGAATTTTCGTGGATATGTGCGAGCAGTACTTC

abundance: once
j_gene: TRBJ2-1
v_gene: TRBV28
d_gene: TRBD2
CDR3aa: CASKMGTVDLGTSGRFSSYNEQFF
CDR3nt: TGTGCCAGCAAAATGGGGACAGTAGACCTCGGGACTAGCGGGAGGTTCAGCTCCTACAATGAGCAGTTCTTC

abundance: few
j_gene: TRBJ2-1
v_gene: TRBV19
d_gene: TRBD1
CDR3aa: CASSILHLGQGTRNEQFF
CDR3nt: TGTGCCAGTAGTATTCTTCACCTAGGACAGGGCACCCGCAATGAGCAGTTCTTC

abundance: NA
j_gene: TRBJ1-2
v_gene: TRBV12-2
d_gene: NA
CDR3aa: CASRLTNHRGYTF
CDR3nt: TGTGCAAGTCGTCTAACCAATCATCGGGGCTACACCTTC

abundance: NA
j_gene: TRBJ1-1
v_gene: TRBV25-1
d_gene: TRBD1
CDR3aa: CASSAPGTGQTEAFF
CDR3nt: TGTGCCAGCAGTGCCCCCGGGACAGGGCAAACTGAAGCTTTCTTT

abundance: NA
j_gene: TRBJ2-7
v_gene: TRBV7-9
d_gene: TRBD1
CDR3aa: CASSLSGTGAYEQYF
CDR3nt: TGTGCCAGCAGCTTATCAGGGACAGGGGCCTACGAGCAGTACTTC

abundance: once
j_gene: TRBJ2-1
v_gene: TRBV7-9
d_gene: TRBD2
CDR3aa: CASFSASGRNEQFF
CDR3nt: TGTGCCAGCTTCTCGGCCAGCGGGAGGAATGAGCAGTTCTTC

abundance: NA
j_gene: TRBJ2-1
v_gene: TRBV9
d_gene: TRBD2
CDR3aa: CASSEGGLAGAYNEQFF
CDR3nt: TGTGCCAGCAGCGAGGGGGGTCTAGCGGGAGCCTACAATGAGCAGTTCTTC

abundance: NA
j_gene: TRBJ1-5
v_gene: TRBV6-5
d_gene: NA
CDR3aa: CASGSLNQPQHF
CDR3nt: TGTGCCAGCGGGTCCTTAAATCAGCCCCAGCATTTT

abundance: NA
j_gene: TRBJ2-7
v_gene: TRBV29-1
d_gene: TRBD1
CDR3aa: CSVRTGVEQYF
CDR3nt: TGCAGCGTTCGGACAGGGGTCGAGCAGTACTTC

abundance: NA
j_gene: TRBJ1-2
v_gene: TRBV11-2
d_gene: NA
CDR3aa: CASSSRVGIAYSNYGYTF
CDR3nt: TGTGCCAGCAGCTCGAGGGTAGGGATAGCCTACTCTAACTATGGCTACACCTTC

abundance: NA
j_gene: TRBJ1-1
v_gene: TRBV7-2
d_gene: TRBD1
CDR3aa: CASSSTGGGAFF
CDR3nt: TGTGCCAGCAGCTCCACAGGGGGAGGAGCTTTCTTT

abundance: NA
j_gene: TRBJ2-5
v_gene: TRBV6-1
d_gene: NA
CDR3aa: CASSERGPREGTQYF
CDR3nt: TGTGCCAGCAGTGAGCGGGGGCCCAGAGAAGGGACCCAGTACTTC

abundance: NA
j_gene: TRBJ2-5
v_gene: TRBV6-5
d_gene: TRBD1
CDR3aa: CASSYTTGVQETQYF
CDR3nt: TGTGCCAGCAGTTATACCACAGGGGTGCAAGAGACCCAGTACTTC

abundance: NA
j_gene: TRBJ1-3
v_gene: TRBV5-5
d_gene: NA
CDR3aa: CASSSLSGNTIYF
CDR3nt: TGTGCCAGCAGTTCTCTCTCTGGAAACACCATATATTTT

abundance: NA
j_gene: TRBJ1-1
v_gene: TRBV7-2
d_gene: NA
CDR3aa: CASSLRLGTTNYPEAFF
CDR3nt: TGTGCCAGCAGCTTACGGTTGGGGACAACTAATTACCCTGAAGCTTTCTTT